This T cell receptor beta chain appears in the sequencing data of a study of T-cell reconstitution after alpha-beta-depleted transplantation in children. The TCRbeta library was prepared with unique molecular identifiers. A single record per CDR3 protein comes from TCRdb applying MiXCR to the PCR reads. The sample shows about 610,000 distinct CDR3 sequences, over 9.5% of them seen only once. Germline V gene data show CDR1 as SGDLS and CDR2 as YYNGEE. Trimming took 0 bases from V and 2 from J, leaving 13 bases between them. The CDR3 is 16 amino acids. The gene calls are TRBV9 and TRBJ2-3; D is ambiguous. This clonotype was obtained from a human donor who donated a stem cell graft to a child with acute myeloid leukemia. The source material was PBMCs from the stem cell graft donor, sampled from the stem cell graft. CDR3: CASSVGDFSFTDTQYF. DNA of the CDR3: TGTGCCAGCAGCGTAGGCGACTTTTCTTTCACAGATACGCAGTATTTT.